This entry is about one T cell receptor (beta chain). Random-hexamer reverse transcription was applied to about 0.45 to 1 ug RNA. MiXCR was run by TCRdb on the immunoSEQ multiplex PCR reads, yielding one entry per CDR3 protein. The sample records 150,000 to 200,000 distinct CDR3 sequences, about 94% being singletons. This entry is derived from a study of CD8 T cells in Susac syndrome. The TCR was taken from a human donor in good health. The sequencing sample was made of CD4+ T cells from PBMCs.

The CDR3 loop is CAWSPWTSGFTGELFF. The DNA for the CDR3 is TGTGCCTGGAGTCCATGGACTAGCGGGTTTACCGGGGAGCTGTTTTTT. The gene calls are TRBV30 and TRBJ2-2, with 11 bases identical to TRBD2. With 2 bases clipped from V and 5 bases from J, the junction kept 7 bases outside the gene matches. The CDR3 consists of 16 residues. Germline V CDR1 and CDR2: GTSNPN, SVGIG (reference sequence).